This passage covers 20 T cell receptor beta chains from one sample sequenced in a study of cytomegalovirus exposure and HLA in healthy donors (dated by TCRdb to the late 2010s). To prepare the library, the immunoSEQ multiplex PCR assay was applied. A mixture of 60 forward primers for TCR Vbeta segments and 13 reverse primers for TCR Jbeta segments was used in the multiplex PCR. This immuneACCESS table, as held by TCRdb, lists in-frame sequences with V and J called but not all clones. Of the missing ones, under half trace to an unresolved V gene in checked studies; the others have no known cause. This sample lists some 160,000 clones; roughly 78% were detected once. The top ten constitute around 3.1% of the sample. Sequencing input: PBMCs. All receptors derive from a middle-aged woman in good health and CMV-seronegative.

This clone was counted a few times. The chain joins TRBV19 to TRBJ1-1, with D possibly TRBD1 on 6 matching bases. Germline V gene data show CDR1 as LNHDA and CDR2 as SQIVND (reference sequence). V lost 7 bases to trimming and J lost 3 bases, with 18 bases between them. The CDR3 sequence is 15 residues long. As DNA, the CDR3 is TGTGCCAGTAAACGGCAGGGGAATCAGTACACTGAAGCTTTCTTT. This translates into CASKRQGNQYTEAFF.

V and J are TRBV15 and TRBJ2-1; possibly TRBD2 for D (7 bases). The CDR3 consists of 16 residues. The V gene's germline CDR1 is LNHNV and CDR2 YYDKDF (reference sequence). V lost 5 bases and J lost 0, with 14 bases in between. CDR3 sequence reads: CATSGGRGLSYNEQFF. CDR3 in DNA: TGTGCCACCAGCGGGGGGCGGGGGCTCTCCTACAATGAGCAGTTCTTC.

The chain uses TRBV4-2 and TRBJ2-7; the D gene is possibly TRBD1 (6 bases). Per the germline V gene, CDR1 is LGHNA and CDR2 is YNFKEQ. V was pared by 4 bases and J by 2 bases, with 15 bases between. The CDR3 extends over 15 amino acids. The CDR3 bases are TGTGCCAGCAGCCCAGGGGTAGGCCCAACCTACGAGCAGTACTTC. Protein: CASSPGVGPTYEQYF.

The chain combines TRBV6-6 with TRBJ2-2, with TRBD2 matching over 9 bases. CDR1 MNHNY and CDR2 SVGAGI come from the germline V gene (reference sequence). The V gene end was trimmed by 0 bases and the J gene end by 7 bases; junction bases not matched to a gene: 3. The CDR3 is made up of 15 amino acids. The CDR3 here is CASSYSGTSIGELFF. The CDR3 coding sequence is TGTGCCAGCAGTTACTCGGGGACTAGCATCGGGGAGCTGTTTTTT.

V is TRBV4-2 and J is TRBJ2-1; a weak D match, TRBD1 (5 bases). The CDR3 consists of 13 residues. Germline V lookup: CDR1 LGHNA, CDR2 YNFKEQ. V was clipped by 1 base and J by 7 bases, with 8 bases between them. CDR3 residues: CASSQGQGNEQFF. CDR3 nucleotides: TGTGCCAGCAGCCAAGGGCAGGGAAATGAGCAGTTCTTC.

This rearrangement joins TRBV19 to TRBJ2-7, with 7 bases aligning to TRBD1. Germline values: CDR1 LNHDA, CDR2 SQIVND (reference sequence). The ends lost 9 bases at V and 2 bases at J; junction bases unmatched: 10. CDR3 size: 14 residues. The CDR3 sequence: CASGQQGTPYEQYF. CDR3 DNA sequence: TGTGCCAGCGGACAACAGGGGACACCCTACGAGCAGTACTTC.

This clone was observed a single time. The rearrangement uses TRBV5-6 and TRBJ1-2; 7 bases line up with TRBD1. J gave up 2 bases and V 0 bases, and 4 bases lay outside the gene matches. The germline V gene has CDR1 SGHDT and CDR2 YYEEEE. The CDR3 extends over 15 amino acids. In DNA, the CDR3 is TGTGCCAGCAGCTTGGCCGCACAGGGGAACTATGGCTACACCTTC. This translates into CASSLAAQGNYGYTF.

The chain joins TRBV7-6 to TRBJ2-5; 10 bases fit TRBD2. Trimming removed 3 bases from V and 7 bases from J; junction bases left unmatched: 14. Germline lookup yields CDR1 SGHVS and CDR2 FNYEAQ. The CDR3 extends over 17 amino acids. This CDR3 reads CASSFRITSGEVGTQYF. The CDR3 DNA reads TGTGCCAGCAGCTTTAGGATCACTAGCGGGGAGGTTGGGACCCAGTACTTC. Full variable domain (rest looked up from reference TRBV7-6 and TRBJ2-5): GAGVSQSPRYKVTKRGQDVALRCDPISGHVSLYWYRQALGQGPEFLTYFNYEAQQDKSGLPNDRFSAERPEGSISTLTIQRTEQRDSAMYRCASSFRITSGEVGTQYFGPGTRLLVL.

The chain couples TRBV2 to TRBJ2-7; 8 bases agree with TRBD1. Germline V gene data show CDR1 as SNHLY and CDR2 as FYNNEI. The CDR3 extends over 15 amino acids. Trimming took 7 bases from V and 1 from J; bases not matched to a gene: 9. CDR3 coding DNA: TGTGCCAGCAAACCGGGACAGGCCCTTTCCTACGAGCAGTACTTC. Translation gives CASKPGQALSYEQYF.

V usage is TRBV28 and J usage is TRBJ2-2; 8 bases agree with TRBD2. Germline CDR1 and CDR2: MDHEN and SYDVKM. V was clipped by 8 bases and J by 6 bases; unmatched bases: 11. The CDR3 runs to 15 residues. CDR3 loop: CASLTGGQFSGELFF. The CDR3 DNA follows: TGTGCCAGCCTTACGGGGGGGCAATTTTCCGGGGAGCTGTTTTTT.

The rearrangement joins TRBV5-1 to TRBJ2-3, with TRBD1 matching over 7 bases. V dropped 0 bases and J dropped 0; count of bases not matched to a gene: 4. Germline V gene lookup returns CDR1 SGHRS and CDR2 YFSETQ. The CDR3 length is 16 residues. The CDR3: CASSLVGGRSTDTQYF. The CDR3 DNA reads TGCGCCAGCAGCTTGGTAGGGGGCAGAAGCACAGATACGCAGTATTTT.

This chain connects TRBV27 to TRBJ1-5; a possible D gene is TRBD1 (6 bases). Germline V gene data show CDR1 as MNHEY and CDR2 as SMNVEV (reference sequence). The germline V and J ends were trimmed by 0 bases and 11 bases, with 11 bases remaining between them. The length of the CDR3 is 13 residues. The CDR3 reads CASSLSQGRSQHF. The CDR3, as DNA: TGTGCCAGCAGTTTATCCCAGGGGCGATCCCAGCATTTT.

The J gene is TRBJ1-5, the V gene TRBV7-2; D is undetermined. The CDR3 runs to 12 residues. Germline values: CDR1 SGHTA, CDR2 FQGNSA. Trimming stripped 5 bases from V and 6 bases from J, with 8 bases between. The CDR3 DNA reads TGTGCCAGCAGCCCCGCGGGTCAGCCCCAGCATTTT. It specifies CASSPAGQPQHF. Filled out from reference TRBV7-2 and TRBJ1-5, the complete variable domain reads GAGVSQSPSNKVTEKGKDVELRCDPISGHTALYWYRQSLGQGLEFLIYFQGNSAPDKSGLPSDRFSAERTGGSVSTLTIQRTQQEDSAVYLCASSPAGQPQHFGDGTRLSIL.

The J gene is TRBJ2-1, the V gene TRBV6-1; D gene ambiguous. CDR1 is MNHNS, CDR2 SASEGT, per germline. This CDR3 contains 11 residues. Trimming took off 4 bases at V and 7 bases at J, with 5 bases between the two ends. The CDR3 here is CASSVVNEQFF. The CDR3 region has the DNA TGTGCCAGCAGTGTAGTTAATGAGCAGTTCTTC.

V gene TRBV18 combines with J gene TRBJ2-1; the match to TRBD2 covers 7 bases. The CDR3 totals 15 residues. The junction had 4 bases not matched to a gene; V was cut back by 2 bases and J by 3 bases. Germline CDR1 and CDR2: KGHSH and LQKENI. The CDR3 DNA sequence: TGTGCCAGCTCACCAGCTCGGACTAGCTACAATGAGCAGTTCTTC. It specifies CASSPARTSYNEQFF.

This clone was observed once. The chain employs TRBV6-5 and TRBJ2-3; 8 bases line up with TRBD2. Per germline, CDR1 MNHEY and CDR2 SVGAGI. V trimming: 6 bases; J trimming: 7 bases; junction bases outside the gene matches: 6. The CDR3 contains 13 residues. CDR3 sequence (DNA): TGTGCCAGCAGGGCCGGGGGGGGGTATACGCAGTATTTT. Its protein product is CASRAGGGYTQYF.

This clone has only one observation. The gene calls are TRBV9 and TRBJ2-3, with D tentatively TRBD2 (7 bases). CDR3 length equals 15 residues. CDR1 is SGDLS and CDR2 is YYNGEE in the germline V gene. V lost 0 bases to trimming and J lost 2 bases, with 10 bases between them. The CDR3 sequence is CASSVGGGLTDTQYF. Written as DNA, the CDR3 is TGTGCCAGCAGCGTAGGGGGGGGGCTCACAGATACGCAGTATTTT.

The chain links TRBV6-5 to TRBJ1-2; 11 bases are a match to TRBD1. Trimming took 2 bases from V and 2 from J; bases not matched to a gene: 4. CDR3 size: 16 residues. The germline gives CDR1 MNHEY, CDR2 SVGAGI. The CDR3 spells CASSYTGQGENYGYTF. The CDR3 region has the DNA TGTGCCAGCAGTTACACGGGACAGGGGGAAAACTATGGCTACACCTTC.

This chain links TRBV20-1 with TRBJ2-5; a weak D match, TRBD2 (5 bases). V lost 8 bases, J lost 2 bases, and 9 bases lay in between. CDR3 length: 11 residues. The germline V gene encodes CDR1 DFQATT and CDR2 SNEGSKA (reference sequence). CDR3 bases: TGCAGTCTGGACTTTCAAGAGACCCAGTACTTC. Amino acid sequence: CSLDFQETQYF.

The chain recombines TRBV18 with TRBJ2-6, with 8 bases that match TRBD1. The germline V gene encodes CDR1 KGHSH and CDR2 LQKENI. The V and J ends lost 2 bases and 0 bases, in that order; junction bases with no gene match: 3. The CDR3 spans 17 residues. The CDR3, as DNA: TGTGCCAGCTCACCAGGGACAGGCCTCTCTGGGGCCAACGTCCTGACTTTC. This codes for CASSPGTGLSGANVLTF.